This entry is about one T cell receptor beta chain. Its antigen is currently unknown. Deletions cut 5 bases from V and 10 bases from J, with 21 bases between. The CDR3 runs 15 residues. The record originates from a study of vaccination and CD4 T cells after COVID-19. Study-level background: Control cultures received a CEFX pool, an HIV-1 Nef pool, or no peptide.

Sequenced with the Oncomine TCR Beta short-read assay was DNA taken from cultured CD4+ T cells. A single record per CDR3 protein comes from TCRdb applying MiXCR to the PCR reads. The table records about 15,000 distinct CDR3 sequences, around 43% of them present only once. Treatment specified: roughly ten-day PBMC culture with coronavirus spike peptide pools or control peptides (ViraFEST assay). With approximately 9.9 ug/ml peptide pools and roughly 10 IU/ml IL-2, PBMCs were cultured at approximately 2 million per well. V usage is TRBV12-3 or TRBV12-4 and J usage is TRBJ2-1, with D possibly TRBD2 on 5 matching bases. The receptor's source is a human donor who received a COVID-19 vaccine. The sequencing here drew on CD4+ T cells from blood, cultured in vitro, taken before SARS-CoV-2 vaccination. The CDR3 is CASSLRGWASREQFF. CDR3 nucleotides: TGTGCCAGCAGTCTCCGCGGGTGGGCTTCTCGGGAGCAGTTCTTC.